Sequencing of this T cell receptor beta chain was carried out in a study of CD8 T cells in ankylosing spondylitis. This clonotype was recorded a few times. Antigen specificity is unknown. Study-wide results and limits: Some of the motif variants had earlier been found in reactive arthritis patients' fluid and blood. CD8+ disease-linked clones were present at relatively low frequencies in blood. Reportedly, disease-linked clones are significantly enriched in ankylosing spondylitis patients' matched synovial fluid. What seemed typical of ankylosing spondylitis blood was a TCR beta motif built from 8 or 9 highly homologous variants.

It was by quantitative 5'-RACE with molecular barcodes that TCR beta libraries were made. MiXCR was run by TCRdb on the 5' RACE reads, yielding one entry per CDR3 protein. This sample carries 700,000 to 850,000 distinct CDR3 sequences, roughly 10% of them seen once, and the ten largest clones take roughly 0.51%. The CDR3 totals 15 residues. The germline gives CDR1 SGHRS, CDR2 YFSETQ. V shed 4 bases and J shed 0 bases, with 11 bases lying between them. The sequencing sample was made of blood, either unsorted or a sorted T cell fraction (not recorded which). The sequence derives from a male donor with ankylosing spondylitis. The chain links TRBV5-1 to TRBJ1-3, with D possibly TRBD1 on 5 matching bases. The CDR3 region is CASSPGQHSGNTIYF. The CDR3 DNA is TGCGCCAGCAGCCCGGGGCAGCACTCTGGAAACACCATATATTTT.